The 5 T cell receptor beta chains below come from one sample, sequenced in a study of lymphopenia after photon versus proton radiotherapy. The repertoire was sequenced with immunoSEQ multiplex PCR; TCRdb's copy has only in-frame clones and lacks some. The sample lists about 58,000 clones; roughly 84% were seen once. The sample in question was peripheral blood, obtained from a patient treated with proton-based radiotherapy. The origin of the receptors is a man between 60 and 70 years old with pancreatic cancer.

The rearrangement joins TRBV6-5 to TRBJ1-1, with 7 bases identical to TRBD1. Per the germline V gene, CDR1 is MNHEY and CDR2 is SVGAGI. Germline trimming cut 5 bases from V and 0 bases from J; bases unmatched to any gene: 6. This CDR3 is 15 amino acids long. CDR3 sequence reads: CASSPTGQMNTEAFF. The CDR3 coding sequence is TGTGCCAGCAGTCCTACGGGACAGATGAACACTGAAGCTTTCTTT.

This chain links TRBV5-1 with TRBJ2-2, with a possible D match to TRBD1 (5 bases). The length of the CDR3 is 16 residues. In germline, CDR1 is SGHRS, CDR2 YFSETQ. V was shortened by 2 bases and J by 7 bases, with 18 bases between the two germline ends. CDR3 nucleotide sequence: TGCGCCAGCAGCTTCACCGACTGGGGCCCATACGGGGAGCTGTTTTTT. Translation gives CASSFTDWGPYGELFF.

CDR3 sequence reads: CASSLAGQSSGANVLTF. The CDR3 DNA reads TGTGCCAGTAGTCTCGCGGGACAGAGCTCTGGGGCCAACGTCCTGACTTTC. The J gene is TRBJ2-6, the V gene TRBV19, with TRBD1 as a possible D gene (7 bases). Trimming took off 5 bases at V and 0 bases at J, with 14 bases between the two ends. Germline-derived CDR1 and CDR2 are LNHDA and SQIVND (reference sequence). This CDR3 comprises 17 residues.

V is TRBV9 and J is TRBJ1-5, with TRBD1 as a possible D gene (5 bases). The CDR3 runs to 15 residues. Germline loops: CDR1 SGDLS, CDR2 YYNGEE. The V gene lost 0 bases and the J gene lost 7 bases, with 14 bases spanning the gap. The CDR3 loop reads CASSVGGAPGQPQHF. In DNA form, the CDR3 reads TGTGCCAGCAGCGTAGGAGGGGCGCCTGGGCAGCCCCAGCATTTT.

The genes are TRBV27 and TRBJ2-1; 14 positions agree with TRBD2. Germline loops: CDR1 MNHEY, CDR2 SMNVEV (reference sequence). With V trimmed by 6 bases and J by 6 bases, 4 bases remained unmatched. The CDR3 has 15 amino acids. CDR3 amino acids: CASSRGTSGGNEQFF. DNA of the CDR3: TGTGCCAGCAGCAGGGGGACTAGCGGGGGCAATGAGCAGTTCTTC.